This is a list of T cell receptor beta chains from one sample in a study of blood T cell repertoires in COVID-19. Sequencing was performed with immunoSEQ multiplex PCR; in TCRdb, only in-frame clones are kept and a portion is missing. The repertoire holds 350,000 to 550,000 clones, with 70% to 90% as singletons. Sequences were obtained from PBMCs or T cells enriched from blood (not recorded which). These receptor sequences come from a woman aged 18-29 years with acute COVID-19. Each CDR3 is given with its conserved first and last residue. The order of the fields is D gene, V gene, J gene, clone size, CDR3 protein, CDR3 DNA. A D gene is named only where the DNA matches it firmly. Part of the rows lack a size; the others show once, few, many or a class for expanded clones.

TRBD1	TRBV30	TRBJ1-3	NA	CAWGTGGAGNTIYF	TGTGCCTGGGGGACAGGGGGCGCTGGAAACACCATATATTTT
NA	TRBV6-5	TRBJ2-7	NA	CASSYRKGASYEQYF	TGTGCCAGCAGTTACCGCAAAGGGGCCAGCTACGAGCAGTACTTC
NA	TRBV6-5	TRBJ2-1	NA	CASSWTDEYNEQFF	TGTGCCAGCAGTTGGACTGACGAATACAATGAGCAGTTCTTC
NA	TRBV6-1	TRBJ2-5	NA	CASSDSELETQYF	TGTGCCAGCAGTGATTCCGAGTTGGAGACCCAGTACTTC
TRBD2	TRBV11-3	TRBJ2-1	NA	CASSLRGVIYNEQFF	TGTGCCAGCAGCTTACGGGGGGTGATTTACAATGAGCAGTTCTTC
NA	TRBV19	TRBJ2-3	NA	CASKSGFTADTQYF	TGTGCCAGTAAATCGGGATTTACGGCAGATACGCAGTATTTT
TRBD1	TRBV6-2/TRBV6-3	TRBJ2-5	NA	CASSYPPRQGSETQYF	TGTGCCAGCAGTTACCCACCGAGACAGGGGTCGGAGACCCAGTACTTC
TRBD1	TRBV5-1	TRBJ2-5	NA	CASSLGQGETQYF	TGCGCCAGCAGCTTGGGACAGGGCGAGACCCAGTACTTC
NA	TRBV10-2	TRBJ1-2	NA	CASSESGTNYGYTF	TGCGCCAGCAGTGAGTCCGGGACAAACTATGGCTACACCTTC
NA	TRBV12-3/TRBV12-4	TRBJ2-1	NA	CASSFEGVNEQFF	TGTGCCAGCAGTTTTGAGGGCGTCAATGAGCAGTTCTTC
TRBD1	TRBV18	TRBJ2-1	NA	CASSLTGTGLLNEQFF	TGTGCCAGCTCGCTGACCGGGACAGGCCTCTTGAATGAGCAGTTCTTC
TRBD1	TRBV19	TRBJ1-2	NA	CASSIKQGTYGYTF	TGTGCCAGTAGTATAAAACAGGGGACATATGGCTACACCTTC
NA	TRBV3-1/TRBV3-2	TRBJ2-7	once	CASSQERQGREQYF	TGTGCCAGCAGCCAAGAAAGGCAGGGTCGCGAGCAGTACTTC
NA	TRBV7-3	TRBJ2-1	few	CASSLTGLYNEQFF	TGTGCCAGCAGCTTAACGGGCCTTTACAATGAGCAGTTCTTC
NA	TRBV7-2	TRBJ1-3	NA	CASSFALASGNTIYF	TGTGCCAGCAGCTTCGCCCTGGCCTCTGGAAACACCATATATTTT
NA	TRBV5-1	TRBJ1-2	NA	CASSQNGGVSVDGYTF	TGCGCCAGCAGCCAGAATGGGGGGGTCAGCGTGGATGGCTACACCTTC
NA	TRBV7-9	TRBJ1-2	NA	CASSLVGHTYGYTF	TGTGCCAGCAGCTTAGTCGGACACACCTATGGCTACACCTTC
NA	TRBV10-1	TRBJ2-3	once	CASSESGFTDTQYF	TGCGCCAGCAGTGAGTCGGGCTTTACAGATACGCAGTATTTT
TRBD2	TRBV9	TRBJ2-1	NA	CASSVDPGGYNEQFF	TGTGCCAGCAGCGTAGATCCGGGGGGATACAATGAGCAGTTCTTC
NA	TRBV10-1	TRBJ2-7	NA	CASSEPYSREQYF	TGCGCCAGCAGTGAACCCTATTCCCGCGAGCAGTACTTC
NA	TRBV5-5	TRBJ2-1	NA	CASSLRGNVNNEQFF	TGTGCCAGCAGCTTGCGGGGTAATGTTAACAATGAGCAGTTCTTC
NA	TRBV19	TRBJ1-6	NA	CASNPDRTNSPLHF	TGTGCCAGTAACCCGGACAGAACAAATTCACCCCTCCACTTT
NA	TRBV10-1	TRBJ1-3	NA	CASTPRSGNTIYF	TGCGCCAGCACCCCGCGCTCTGGAAACACCATATATTTT
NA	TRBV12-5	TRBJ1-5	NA	CASGLTYNQPQHF	TGTGCTAGTGGTTTGACCTACAATCAGCCCCAGCATTTT
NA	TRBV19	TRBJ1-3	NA	CASSGGARANTIYF	TGTGCCAGTAGTGGGGGGGCTCGTGCAAACACCATATATTTT
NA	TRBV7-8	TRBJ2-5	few	CASSLGTGRETQYF	TGTGCCAGCAGCTTAGGTACAGGGCGTGAGACCCAGTACTTC
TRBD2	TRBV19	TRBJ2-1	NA	CASSTSAAGIRGAYNEQFF	TGTGCCAGTAGTACCTCCGCAGCGGGAATTCGTGGTGCTTACAATGAGCAGTTCTTC
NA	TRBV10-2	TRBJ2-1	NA	CASSEIDEQFF	TGCGCCAGCAGTGAGATCGATGAGCAGTTCTTC
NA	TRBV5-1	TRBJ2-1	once	CASSLGQGNNEQFF	TGCGCCAGCAGCTTGGGTCAGGGTAACAATGAGCAGTTCTTC
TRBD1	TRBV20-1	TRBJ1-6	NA	CSASDRGDSPLHF	TGCAGTGCTAGTGACAGGGGCGACTCACCCCTCCACTTT
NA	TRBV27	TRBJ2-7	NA	CASSLAAKQTYEQYF	TGTGCCAGCAGTTTAGCAGCTAAACAGACCTACGAGCAGTACTTC
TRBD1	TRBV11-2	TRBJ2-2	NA	CASSFPQGQRRAGELFF	TGTGCCAGCAGCTTTCCTCAGGGACAGAGAAGGGCCGGGGAGCTGTTTTTT
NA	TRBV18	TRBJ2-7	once	CASSPPEGLKRTW	TGTGCCAGCTCACCACCGGAAGGACTAAAACGTACTTGG